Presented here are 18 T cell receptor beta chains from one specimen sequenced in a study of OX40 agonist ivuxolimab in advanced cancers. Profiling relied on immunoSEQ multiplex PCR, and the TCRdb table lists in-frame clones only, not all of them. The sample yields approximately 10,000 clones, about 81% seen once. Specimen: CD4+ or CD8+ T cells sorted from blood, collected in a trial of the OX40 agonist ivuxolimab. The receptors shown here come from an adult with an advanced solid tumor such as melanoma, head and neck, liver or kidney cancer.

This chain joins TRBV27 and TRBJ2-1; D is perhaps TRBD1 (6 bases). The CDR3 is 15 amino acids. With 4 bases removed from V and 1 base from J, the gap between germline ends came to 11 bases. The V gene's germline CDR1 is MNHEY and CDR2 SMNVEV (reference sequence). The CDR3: CASSSTGASYNEQFF. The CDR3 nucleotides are TGTGCCAGCAGTTCGACAGGAGCATCCTACAATGAGCAGTTCTTC.

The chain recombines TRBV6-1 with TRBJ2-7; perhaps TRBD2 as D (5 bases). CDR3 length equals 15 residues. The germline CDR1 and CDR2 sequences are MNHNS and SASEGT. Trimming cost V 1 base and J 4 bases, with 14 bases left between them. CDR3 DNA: TGTGCCAGCAGTGAAGTCCGAACCGGGGTTTACGAGCAGTACTTC. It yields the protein CASSEVRTGVYEQYF.

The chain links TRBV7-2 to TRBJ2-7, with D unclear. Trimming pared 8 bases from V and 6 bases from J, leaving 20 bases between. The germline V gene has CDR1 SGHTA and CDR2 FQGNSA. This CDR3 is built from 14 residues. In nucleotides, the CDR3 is TGTGCCAGCGACGCCGTGGTTCTCTCGGGCGAGCAGTACTTC. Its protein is CASDAVVLSGEQYF.

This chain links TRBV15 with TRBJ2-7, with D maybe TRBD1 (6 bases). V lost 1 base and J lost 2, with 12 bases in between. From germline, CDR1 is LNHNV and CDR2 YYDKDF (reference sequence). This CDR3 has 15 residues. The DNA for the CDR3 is TGTGCCACCAGCAGAGTCGGCAGGGGTACCTACGAGCAGTACTTC. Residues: CATSRVGRGTYEQYF.

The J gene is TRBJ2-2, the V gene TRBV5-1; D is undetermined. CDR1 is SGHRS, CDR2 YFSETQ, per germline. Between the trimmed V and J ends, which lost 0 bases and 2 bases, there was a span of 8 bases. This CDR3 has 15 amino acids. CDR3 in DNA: TGCGCCAGCAGCTTGGAAAGGGTAAACACCGGGGAGCTGTTTTTT. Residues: CASSLERVNTGELFF.

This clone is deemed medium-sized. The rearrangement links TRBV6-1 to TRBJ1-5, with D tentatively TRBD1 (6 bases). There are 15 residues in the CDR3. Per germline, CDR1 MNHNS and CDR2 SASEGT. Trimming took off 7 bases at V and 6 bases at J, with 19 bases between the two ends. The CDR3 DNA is TGTGCCAGCACTTTTAGGGAGGGGGACGGTCAGCCCCAGCATTTT. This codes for CASTFREGDGQPQHF.

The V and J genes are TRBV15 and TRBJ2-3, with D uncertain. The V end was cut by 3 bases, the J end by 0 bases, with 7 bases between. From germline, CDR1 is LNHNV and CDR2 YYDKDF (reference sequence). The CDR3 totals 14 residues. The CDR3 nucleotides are TGTGCCACCAGCAGCCGGTTTAGCACAGATACGCAGTATTTT. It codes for CATSSRFSTDTQYF.

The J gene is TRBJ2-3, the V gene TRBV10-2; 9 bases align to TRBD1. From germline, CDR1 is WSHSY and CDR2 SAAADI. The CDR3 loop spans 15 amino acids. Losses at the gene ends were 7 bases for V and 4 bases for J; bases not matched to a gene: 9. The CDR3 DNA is TGCGCCAGCACTGGGACAGGGTGGCGGGCAGATACGCAGTATTTT. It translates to CASTGTGWRADTQYF.

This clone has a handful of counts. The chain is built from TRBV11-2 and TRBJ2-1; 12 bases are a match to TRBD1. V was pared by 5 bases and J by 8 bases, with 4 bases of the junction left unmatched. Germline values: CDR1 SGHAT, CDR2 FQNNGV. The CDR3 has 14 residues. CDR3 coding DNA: TGTGCCAGCAGCGCGGGACAGGGGGCATATGAGCAGTTCTTC. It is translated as CASSAGQGAYEQFF. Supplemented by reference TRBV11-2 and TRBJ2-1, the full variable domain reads EAGVAQSPRYKIIEKRQSVAFWCNPISGHATLYWYQQILGQGPKLLIQFQNNGVVDDSQLPKDRFSAERLKGVDSTLKIQPAKLEDSAVYLCASSAGQGAYEQFFGPGTRLTVL.

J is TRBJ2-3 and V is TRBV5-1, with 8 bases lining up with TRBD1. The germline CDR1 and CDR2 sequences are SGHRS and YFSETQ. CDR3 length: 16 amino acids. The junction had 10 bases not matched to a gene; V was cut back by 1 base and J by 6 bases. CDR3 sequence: CASSLSGDRSYDTQYF. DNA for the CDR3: TGCGCCAGCAGCTTGTCGGGGGACAGGAGTTACGATACGCAGTATTTT.

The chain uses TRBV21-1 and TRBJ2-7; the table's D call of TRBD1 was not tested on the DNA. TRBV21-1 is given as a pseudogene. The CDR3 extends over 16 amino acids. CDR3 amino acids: CASSKVSTRGHYEQYF. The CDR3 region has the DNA TGTGCCAGCAGCAAAGTCTCGACGAGGGGGCACTACGAGCAGTACTTC.

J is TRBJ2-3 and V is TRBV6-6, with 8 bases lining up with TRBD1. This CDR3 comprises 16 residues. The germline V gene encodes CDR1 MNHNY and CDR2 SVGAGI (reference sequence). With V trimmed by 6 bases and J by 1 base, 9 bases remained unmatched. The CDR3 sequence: CASSLAPTGGTDTQYF. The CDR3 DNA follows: TGTGCCAGCAGCCTTGCACCGACAGGGGGCACAGATACGCAGTATTTT.

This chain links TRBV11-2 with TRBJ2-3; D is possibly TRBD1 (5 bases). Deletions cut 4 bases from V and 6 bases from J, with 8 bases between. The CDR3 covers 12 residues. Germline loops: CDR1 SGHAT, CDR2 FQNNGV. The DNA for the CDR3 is TGTGCCAGCAGCTCGACAGTCGATACGCAGTATTTT. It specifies CASSSTVDTQYF.

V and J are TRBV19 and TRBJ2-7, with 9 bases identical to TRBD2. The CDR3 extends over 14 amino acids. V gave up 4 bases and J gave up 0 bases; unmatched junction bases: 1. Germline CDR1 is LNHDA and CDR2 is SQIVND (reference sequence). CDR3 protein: CASSSGRASYEQYF. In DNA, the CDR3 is TGTGCCAGTAGTAGCGGGAGGGCCTCCTACGAGCAGTACTTC.

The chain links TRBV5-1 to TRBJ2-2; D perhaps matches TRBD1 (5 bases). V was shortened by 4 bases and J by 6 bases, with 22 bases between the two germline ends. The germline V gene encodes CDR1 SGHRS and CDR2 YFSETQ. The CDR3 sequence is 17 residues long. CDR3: CASSPLKSAGNAGELFF. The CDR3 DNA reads TGCGCCAGCAGCCCCCTAAAGAGCGCAGGGAATGCCGGGGAGCTGTTTTTT.

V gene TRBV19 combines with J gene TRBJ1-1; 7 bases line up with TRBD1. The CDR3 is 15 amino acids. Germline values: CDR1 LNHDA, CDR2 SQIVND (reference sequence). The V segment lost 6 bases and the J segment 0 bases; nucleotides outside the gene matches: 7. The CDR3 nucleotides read TGTGCCAGTAGGGACGTGACAGGGTTGAACACTGAAGCTTTCTTT. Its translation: CASRDVTGLNTEAFF.

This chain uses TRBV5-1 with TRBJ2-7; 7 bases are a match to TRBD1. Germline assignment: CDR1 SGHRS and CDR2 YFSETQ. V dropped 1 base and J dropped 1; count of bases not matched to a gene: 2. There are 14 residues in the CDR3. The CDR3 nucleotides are TGCGCCAGCAGCTTGTGGGGACAGTCCTACGAGCAGTACTTC. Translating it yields CASSLWGQSYEQYF.

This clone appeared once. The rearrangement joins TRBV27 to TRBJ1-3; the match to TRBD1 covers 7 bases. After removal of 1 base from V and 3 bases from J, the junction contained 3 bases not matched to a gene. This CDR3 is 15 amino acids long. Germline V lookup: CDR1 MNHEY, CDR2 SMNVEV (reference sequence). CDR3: CASSLYRGGGNTIYF. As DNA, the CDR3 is TGTGCCAGCAGTTTATACAGGGGTGGTGGAAACACCATATATTTT.